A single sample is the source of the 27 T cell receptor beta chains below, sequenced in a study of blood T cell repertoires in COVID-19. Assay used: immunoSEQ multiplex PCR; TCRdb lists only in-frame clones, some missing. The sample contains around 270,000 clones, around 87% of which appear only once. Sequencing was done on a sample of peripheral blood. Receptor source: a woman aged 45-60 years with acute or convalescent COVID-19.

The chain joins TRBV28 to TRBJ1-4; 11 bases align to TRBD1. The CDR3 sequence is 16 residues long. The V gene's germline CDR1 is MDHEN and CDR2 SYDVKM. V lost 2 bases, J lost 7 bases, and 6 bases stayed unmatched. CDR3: CASSLMGQGVGEKLFF. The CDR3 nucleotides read TGTGCCAGCAGTTTAATGGGACAGGGGGTGGGTGAAAAACTGTTTTTT.

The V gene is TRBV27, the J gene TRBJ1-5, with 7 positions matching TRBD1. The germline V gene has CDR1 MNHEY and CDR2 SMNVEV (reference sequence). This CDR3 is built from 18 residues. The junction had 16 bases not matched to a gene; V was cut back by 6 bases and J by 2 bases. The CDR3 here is CASSPGTGGGVRNQPQHF. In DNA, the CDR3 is TGTGCCAGCAGCCCAGGGACTGGAGGGGGCGTTCGCAATCAGCCCCAGCATTTT.

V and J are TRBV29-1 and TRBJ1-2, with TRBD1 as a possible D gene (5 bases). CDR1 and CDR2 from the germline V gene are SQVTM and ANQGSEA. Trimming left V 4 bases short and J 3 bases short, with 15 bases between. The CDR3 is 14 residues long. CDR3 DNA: TGCAGCGTTGCTCGTACCCTAGGGGACTATGGCTACACCTTC. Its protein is CSVARTLGDYGYTF.

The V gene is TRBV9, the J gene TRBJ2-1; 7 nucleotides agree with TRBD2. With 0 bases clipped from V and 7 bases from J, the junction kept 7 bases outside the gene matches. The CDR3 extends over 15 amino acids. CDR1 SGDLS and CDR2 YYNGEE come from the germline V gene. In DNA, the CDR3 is TGTGCCAGCAGCGTAGATGGGGGAGGGCCTAATGAGCAGTTCTTC. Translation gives CASSVDGGGPNEQFF.

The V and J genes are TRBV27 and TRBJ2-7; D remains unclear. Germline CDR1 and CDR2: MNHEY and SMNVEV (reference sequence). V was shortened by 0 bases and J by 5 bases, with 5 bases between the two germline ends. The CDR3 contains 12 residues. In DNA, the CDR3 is TGTGCCAGCAGTTTATCTGGGCACGAGCAGTACTTC. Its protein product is CASSLSGHEQYF.

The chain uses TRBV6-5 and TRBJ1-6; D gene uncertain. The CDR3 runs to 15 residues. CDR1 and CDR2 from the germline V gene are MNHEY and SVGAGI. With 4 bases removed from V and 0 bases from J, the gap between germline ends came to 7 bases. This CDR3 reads CASSFTLSYNSPLHF. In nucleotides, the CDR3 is TGTGCCAGCAGTTTCACTCTCTCCTATAATTCACCCCTCCACTTT.

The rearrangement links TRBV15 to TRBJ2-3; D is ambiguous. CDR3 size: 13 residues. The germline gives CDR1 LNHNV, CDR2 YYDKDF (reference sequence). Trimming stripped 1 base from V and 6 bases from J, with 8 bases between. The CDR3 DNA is TGTGCCACCAGCAGAGGACAATCGGATACGCAGTATTTT. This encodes CATSRGQSDTQYF. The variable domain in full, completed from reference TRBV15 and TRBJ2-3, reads DAMVIQNPRYQVTQFGKPVTLSCSQTLNHNVMYWYQQKSSQAPKLLFHYYDKDFNNEADTPDNFQSRRPNTSFCFLDIRSPGLGDTAMYLCATSRGQSDTQYFGPGTRLTVL.

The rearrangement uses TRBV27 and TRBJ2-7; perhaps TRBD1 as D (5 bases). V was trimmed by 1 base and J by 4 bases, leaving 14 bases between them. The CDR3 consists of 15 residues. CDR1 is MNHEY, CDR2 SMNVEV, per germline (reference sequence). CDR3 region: CASSLLAERGYEQYF. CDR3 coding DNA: TGTGCCAGCAGTTTATTGGCGGAAAGGGGTTACGAGCAGTACTTC.

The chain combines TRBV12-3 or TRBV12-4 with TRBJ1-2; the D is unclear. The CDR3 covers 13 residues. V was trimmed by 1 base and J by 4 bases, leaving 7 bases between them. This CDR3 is CASSLGYSYGYTF. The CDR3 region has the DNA TGTGCCAGCAGTTTAGGATACAGCTATGGCTACACCTTC.

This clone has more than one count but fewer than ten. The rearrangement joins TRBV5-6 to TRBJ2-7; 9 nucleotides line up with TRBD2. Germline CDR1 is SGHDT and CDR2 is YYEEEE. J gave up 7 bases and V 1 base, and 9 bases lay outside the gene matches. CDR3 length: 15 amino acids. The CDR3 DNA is TGTGCCAGCAGCTTGTTTGGCGGGAGGGCCAAAGAGCAGTACTTC. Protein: CASSLFGGRAKEQYF.

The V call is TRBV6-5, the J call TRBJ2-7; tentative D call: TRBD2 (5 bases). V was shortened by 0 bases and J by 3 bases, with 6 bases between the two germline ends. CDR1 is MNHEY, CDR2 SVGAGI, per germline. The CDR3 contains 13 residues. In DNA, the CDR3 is TGTGCCAGCAGTTACTCGAGGGTCTACGAGCAGTACTTC. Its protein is CASSYSRVYEQYF.

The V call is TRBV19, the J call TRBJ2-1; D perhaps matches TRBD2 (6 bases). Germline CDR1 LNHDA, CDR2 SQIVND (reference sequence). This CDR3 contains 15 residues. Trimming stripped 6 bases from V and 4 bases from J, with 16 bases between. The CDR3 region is CASSLVAELYNEQFF. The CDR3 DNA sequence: TGTGCCAGTAGCCTCGTAGCGGAGCTTTACAATGAGCAGTTCTTC. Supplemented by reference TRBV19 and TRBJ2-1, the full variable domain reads DGGITQSPKYLFRKEGQNVTLSCEQNLNHDAMYWYRQDPGQGLRLIYYSQIVNDFQKGDIAEGYSVSREKKESFPLTVTSAQKNPTAFYLCASSLVAELYNEQFFGPGTRLTVL.

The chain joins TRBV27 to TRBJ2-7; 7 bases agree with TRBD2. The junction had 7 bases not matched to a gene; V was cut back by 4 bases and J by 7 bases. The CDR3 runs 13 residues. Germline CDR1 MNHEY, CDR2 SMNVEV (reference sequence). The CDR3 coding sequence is TGTGCCAGCAGTTATTTTGCGGGAGAAGAGCAGTACTTC. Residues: CASSYFAGEEQYF.

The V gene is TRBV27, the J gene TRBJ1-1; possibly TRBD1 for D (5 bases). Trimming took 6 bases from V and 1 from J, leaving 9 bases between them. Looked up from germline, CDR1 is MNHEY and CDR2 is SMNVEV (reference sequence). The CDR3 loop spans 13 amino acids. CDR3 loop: CASRKQENTEAFF. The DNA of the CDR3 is TGTGCCAGCAGAAAACAGGAGAACACTGAAGCTTTCTTT.

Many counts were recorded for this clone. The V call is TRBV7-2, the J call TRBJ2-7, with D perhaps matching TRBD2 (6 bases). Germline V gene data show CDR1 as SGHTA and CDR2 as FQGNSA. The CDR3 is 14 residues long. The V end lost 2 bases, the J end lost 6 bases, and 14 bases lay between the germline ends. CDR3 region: CASSLTTSPPEQYF. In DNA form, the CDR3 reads TGTGCCAGCAGCTTAACGACTAGTCCCCCCGAGCAGTACTTC.

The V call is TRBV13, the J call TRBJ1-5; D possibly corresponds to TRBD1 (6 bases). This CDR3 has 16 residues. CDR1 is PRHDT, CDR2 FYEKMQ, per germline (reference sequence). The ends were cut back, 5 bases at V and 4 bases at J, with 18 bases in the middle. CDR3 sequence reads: CASSLGAGERNQPQHF. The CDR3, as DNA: TGTGCCAGCAGCCTGGGGGCAGGGGAACGTAATCAGCCCCAGCATTTT.

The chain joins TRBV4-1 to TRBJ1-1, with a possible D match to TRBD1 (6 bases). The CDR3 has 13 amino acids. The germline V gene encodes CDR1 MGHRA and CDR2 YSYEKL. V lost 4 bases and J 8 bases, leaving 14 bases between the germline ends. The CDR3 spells CASSPRVDREAFF. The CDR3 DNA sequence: TGCGCCAGCAGCCCCCGGGTAGACAGGGAAGCTTTCTTT.

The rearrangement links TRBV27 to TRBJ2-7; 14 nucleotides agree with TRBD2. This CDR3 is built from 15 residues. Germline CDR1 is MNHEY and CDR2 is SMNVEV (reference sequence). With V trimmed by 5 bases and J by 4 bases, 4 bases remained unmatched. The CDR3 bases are TGTGCCAGCAGTGGGACTAGCGGGAGTGTATACGAGCAGTACTTC. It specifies CASSGTSGSVYEQYF.

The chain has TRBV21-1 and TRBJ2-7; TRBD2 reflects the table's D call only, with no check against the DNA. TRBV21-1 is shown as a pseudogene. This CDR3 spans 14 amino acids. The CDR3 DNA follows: TGTGCCAGCAGCACGGGACTAGCGGGAAACGAGCAGTACTTC. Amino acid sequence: CASSTGLAGNEQYF.

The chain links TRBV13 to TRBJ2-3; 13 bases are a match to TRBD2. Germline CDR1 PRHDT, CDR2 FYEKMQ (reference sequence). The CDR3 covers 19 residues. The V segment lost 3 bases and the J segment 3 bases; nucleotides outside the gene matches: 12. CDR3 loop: CASSFFRGTSGKVTDTQYF. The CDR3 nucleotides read TGTGCCAGCAGCTTTTTCCGGGGGACTAGCGGGAAAGTAACAGATACGCAGTATTTT.

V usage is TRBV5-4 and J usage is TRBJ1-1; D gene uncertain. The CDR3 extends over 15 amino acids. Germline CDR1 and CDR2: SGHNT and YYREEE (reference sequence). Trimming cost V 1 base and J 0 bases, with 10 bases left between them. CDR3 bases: TGTGCCAGCAGCTTGTACAACAGCATGAACACTGAAGCTTTCTTT. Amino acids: CASSLYNSMNTEAFF.

CDR3 residues: CASRQGPSSGANVLTF. Written as DNA, the CDR3 is TGTGCCAGCAGACAGGGCCCCAGCTCTGGGGCCAACGTCCTGACTTTC. The chain couples TRBV2 to TRBJ2-6; a possible D gene is TRBD1 (6 bases). Germline values: CDR1 SNHLY, CDR2 FYNNEI. The CDR3 contains 16 residues. Trimming took 6 bases from V and 0 from J, leaving 12 bases between them.

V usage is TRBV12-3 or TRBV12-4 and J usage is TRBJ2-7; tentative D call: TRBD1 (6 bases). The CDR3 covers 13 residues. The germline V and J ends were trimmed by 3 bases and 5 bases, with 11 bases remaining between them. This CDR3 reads CASSFSQGHEQYF. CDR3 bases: TGTGCCAGCAGTTTTTCACAGGGCCACGAGCAGTACTTC.

The CDR3 sequence is CASSYYGKGTEAFF. As DNA, the CDR3 is TGTGCCAGCAGTTACTATGGGAAGGGGACTGAAGCTTTCTTT. This chain joins TRBV6-5 and TRBJ1-1, with D tentatively TRBD1 (5 bases). Germline V gene data show CDR1 as MNHEY and CDR2 as SVGAGI. V was trimmed by 1 base and J by 5 bases, leaving 11 bases between them. This CDR3 region has 14 residues.

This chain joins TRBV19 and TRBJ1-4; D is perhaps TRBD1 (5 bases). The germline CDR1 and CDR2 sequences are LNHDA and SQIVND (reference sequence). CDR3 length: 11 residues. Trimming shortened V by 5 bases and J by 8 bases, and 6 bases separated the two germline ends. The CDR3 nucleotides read TGTGCCAGTAGTTACAGGGAAAAACTGTTTTTT. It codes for CASSYREKLFF.

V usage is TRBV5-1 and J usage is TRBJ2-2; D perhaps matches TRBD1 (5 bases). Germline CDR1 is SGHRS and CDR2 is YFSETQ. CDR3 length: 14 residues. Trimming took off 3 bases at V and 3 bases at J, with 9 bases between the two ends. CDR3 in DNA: TGCGCCAGCAGCTCCTTCAGGGACACCGGGGAGCTGTTTTTT. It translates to CASSSFRDTGELFF.

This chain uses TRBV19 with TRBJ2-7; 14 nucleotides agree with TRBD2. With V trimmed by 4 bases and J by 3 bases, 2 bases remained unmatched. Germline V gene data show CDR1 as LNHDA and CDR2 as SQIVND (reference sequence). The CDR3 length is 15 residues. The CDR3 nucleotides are TGTGCCAGTAGTAAAGGGACTAGCGGGAGCTACGAGCAGTACTTC. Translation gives CASSKGTSGSYEQYF.